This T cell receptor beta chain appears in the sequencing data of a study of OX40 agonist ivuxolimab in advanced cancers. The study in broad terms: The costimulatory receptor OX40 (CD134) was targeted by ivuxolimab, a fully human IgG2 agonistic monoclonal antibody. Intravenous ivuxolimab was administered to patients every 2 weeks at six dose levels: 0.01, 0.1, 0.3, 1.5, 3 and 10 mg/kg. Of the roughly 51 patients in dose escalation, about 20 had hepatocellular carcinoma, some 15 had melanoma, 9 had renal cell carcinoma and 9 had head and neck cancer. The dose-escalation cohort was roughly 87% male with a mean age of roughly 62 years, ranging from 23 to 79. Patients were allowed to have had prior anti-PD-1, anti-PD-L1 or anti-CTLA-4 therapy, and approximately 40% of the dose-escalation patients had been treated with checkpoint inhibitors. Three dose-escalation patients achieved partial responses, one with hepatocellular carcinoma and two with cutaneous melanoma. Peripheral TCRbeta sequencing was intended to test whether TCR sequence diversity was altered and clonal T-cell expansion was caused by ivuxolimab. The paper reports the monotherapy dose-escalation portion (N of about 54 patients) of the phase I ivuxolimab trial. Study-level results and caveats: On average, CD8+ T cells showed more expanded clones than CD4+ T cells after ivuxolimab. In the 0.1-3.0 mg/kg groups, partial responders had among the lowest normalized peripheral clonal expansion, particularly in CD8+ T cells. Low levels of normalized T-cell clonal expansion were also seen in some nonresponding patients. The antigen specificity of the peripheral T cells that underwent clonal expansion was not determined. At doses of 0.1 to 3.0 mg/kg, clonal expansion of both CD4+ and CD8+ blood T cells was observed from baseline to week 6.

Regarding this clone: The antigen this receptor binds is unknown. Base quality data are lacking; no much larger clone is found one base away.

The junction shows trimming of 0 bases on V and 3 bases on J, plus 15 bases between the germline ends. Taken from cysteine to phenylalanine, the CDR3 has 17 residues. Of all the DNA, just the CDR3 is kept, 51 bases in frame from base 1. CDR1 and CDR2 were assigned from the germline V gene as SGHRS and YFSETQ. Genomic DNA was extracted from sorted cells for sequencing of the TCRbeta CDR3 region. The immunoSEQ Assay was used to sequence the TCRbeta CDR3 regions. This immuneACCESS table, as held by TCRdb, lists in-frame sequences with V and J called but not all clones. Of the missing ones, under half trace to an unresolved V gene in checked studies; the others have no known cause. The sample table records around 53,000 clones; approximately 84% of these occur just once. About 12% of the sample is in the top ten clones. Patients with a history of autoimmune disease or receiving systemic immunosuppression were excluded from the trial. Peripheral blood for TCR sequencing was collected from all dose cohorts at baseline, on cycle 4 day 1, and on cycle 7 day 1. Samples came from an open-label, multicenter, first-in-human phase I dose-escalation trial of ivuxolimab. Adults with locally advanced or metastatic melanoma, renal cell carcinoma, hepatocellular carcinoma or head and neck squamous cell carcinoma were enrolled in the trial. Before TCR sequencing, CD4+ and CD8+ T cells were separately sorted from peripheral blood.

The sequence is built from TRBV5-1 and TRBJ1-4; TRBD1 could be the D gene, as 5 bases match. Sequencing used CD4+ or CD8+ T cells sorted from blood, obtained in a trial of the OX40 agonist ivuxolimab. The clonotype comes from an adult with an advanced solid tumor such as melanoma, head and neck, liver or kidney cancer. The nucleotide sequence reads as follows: TGCGCCAGCAGCTTGGTCCAGGGCCCGGGGCCTAATGAAAAACTGTTTTTT. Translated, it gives CASSLVQGPGPNEKLFF.